This T cell receptor beta chain derives from a study of cytomegalovirus exposure and HLA in healthy donors. Study-wide points: Analysis performed later found under 20,000 TCR beta sequences associated with HLA alleles at 0.05 false discovery rate.

This clone was seen just once. Its antigen is as yet unknown. Both 60 Vbeta primers and 13 Jbeta primers went into the PCR. TCRdb keeps only in-frame clones here, not all; method: immunoSEQ multiplex PCR. The data contain about 120,000 clones, roughly 84% of them singletons. Losses at the gene ends were 4 bases for V and 4 bases for J; bases not matched to a gene: 6. The CDR3 is 15 residues long. The germline CDR1 and CDR2 sequences are LNHDA and SQIVND (reference sequence). The material sequenced was PBMCs. The chain combines TRBV19 with TRBJ2-5; TRBD1 matches 10 bases. The sequence derives from a man aged 25 to 45 in good health and CMV-seropositive. The DNA for the CDR3 is TGTGCCAGTAGTACGTCTGGGGACAGGGGAGAGACCCAGTACTTC. Translation: CASSTSGDRGETQYF.